These T cell receptor beta chains were read from a single sample in a study of T cell repertoires in cytomegalovirus infection. A single record per CDR3 protein comes from TCRdb applying MiXCR to the reads. The table records more than 85,000 distinct CDR3 sequences, about 30% of them present only once. Antigen specificity for these receptors is unknown. This specimen consisted of CD8+ T cells from cultured PBMCs, obtained from culture after CMV antigen stimulation. The receptors were sampled from a human donor in good health (CMV status not recorded). Some clones in this sample may be carry-over from other donors' samples. CDR3s include the opening cysteine and the closing phenylalanine or tryptophan. Each record gives: clone size, D gene, J gene, V gene, CDR3 length, CDR3 protein, CDR3 DNA. The D gene is left open where the match is weak. Clone sizes are given selectively: once, few, many, or a class where the clone is expanded.

>many|NA|TRBJ2-5|TRBV5-6|12
CASSLTEETQYF
TGTGCCAGCAGCTTGACGGAAGAGACCCAGTACTTC
>NA|NA|TRBJ1-6|TRBV28|16
CASSLLRAGSFSPLHF
TGTGCCAGCAGTCTTCTACGGGCAGGGTCCTTTTCACCCCTCCACTTT
>few|TRBD2|TRBJ2-1|TRBV2|16
CASKRRTSFQANEQFF
TGTGCCAGCAAAAGAAGGACTAGTTTCCAGGCCAATGAGCAGTTCTTC
>many|TRBD1|TRBJ1-1|TRBV29-1|13
CSVPGDSLIEAFF
TGCAGCGTCCCCGGGGACAGCCTCATTGAAGCTTTCTTT
>once|NA|TRBJ2-7|TRBV13|14
CASSLGDSTYEQYF
TGTGCCAGCAGCCTAGGGGACTCCACCTACGAGCAGTACTTC
>few|NA|TRBJ2-7|TRBV4-2|13
CASSPGRTYEQYF
TGTGCCAGCAGCCCAGGACGAACTTACGAGCAGTACTTC
>NA|NA|TRBJ1-1|TRBV7-6|16
CASSLESLGLNTEAFF
TGTGCCAGCAGCTTAGAGAGTTTGGGCCTGAACACTGAAGCTTTCTTT
>many|TRBD1|TRBJ2-7|TRBV7-2|15
CASSTSTGGGYEQYF
TGTGCCAGCAGCACATCCACAGGGGGCGGGTACGAGCAGTACTTC
>once|TRBD1|TRBJ1-2|TRBV27|16
CASSPLLLDRGSGYTF
TGTGCCAGCAGTCCACTCCTACTCGACAGGGGGAGCGGCTACACCTTC
>NA|TRBD2|TRBJ2-3|TRBV5-3|16
CASSPGVAGETDTQYF
TGTGCCAGCAGCCCTGGGGTAGCGGGGGAAACAGATACGCAGTATTTT
>NA|TRBD1|TRBJ2-7|TRBV7-8|15
CASSPGTGGHYKQYF
TGTGCCAGCAGCCCCGGGACAGGGGGGCACTACAAGCAGTACTTC
>few|TRBD2|TRBJ2-2|TRBV7-8|17
CASSLIGGGPNTGELFF
TGTGCCAGCAGCTTAATCGGGGGGGGCCCGAACACCGGGGAGCTGTTTTTT
>many|NA|TRBJ2-5|TRBV5-1|13
CASSSGVQETQYF
TGCGCCAGCAGCTCGGGGGTCCAAGAGACCCAGTACTTC
>NA|NA|TRBJ2-7|TRBV6-6|13
CASSTGGAYEQYF
TGTGCCAGCAGCACAGGGGGGGCCTACGAGCAGTACTTC
>NA|NA|TRBJ1-2|TRBV13|16
CASSLGFAGKDYGYTF
TGTGCCAGCAGCTTAGGCTTTGCAGGGAAGGACTATGGCTACACCTTC
>NA|NA|TRBJ2-7|TRBV28|13
CASSPSDTYEQYF
TGTGCCAGCAGCCCGTCCGACACATACGAGCAGTACTTC
>NA|NA|TRBJ2-4|TRBV20-1|15
CSASGANLKVGIQYF
TGCAGTGCTAGTGGGGCAAACCTTAAAGTGGGCATTCAGTACTTC
>many|NA|TRBJ2-7|TRBV9|14
CASSVVPSSYEQYF
TGTGCCAGCAGCGTAGTTCCAAGCTCCTACGAGCAGTACTTC
>NA|NA|TRBJ2-7|TRBV6-5|15
CASSWAVTRGDEQYF
TGTGCCAGCAGTTGGGCCGTCACAAGGGGGGACGAGCAGTACTTC
>few|NA|TRBJ2-3|TRBV7-9|16
CASSPLFDGGTDTQYF
TGTGCCAGCAGCCCCCTCTTTGACGGGGGCACAGATACGCAGTATTTT
>NA|NA|TRBJ1-1|TRBV7-2|16
CASSLVMQALNTEAFF
TGTGCCAGCAGCTTAGTTATGCAGGCGTTGAACACTGAAGCTTTCTTT
>few|NA|TRBJ2-2|TRBV5-1|14
CASSLDTLTGELFF
TGCGCCAGCAGCTTGGACACCTTAACCGGGGAGCTGTTTTTT
>NA|NA|TRBJ1-5|TRBV27|14
CASSPGTPNQPQHF
TGTGCCAGCAGTCCCGGTACGCCTAATCAGCCCCAGCATTTT
>few|NA|TRBJ2-3|TRBV2|14
CASSEYRAADTQYF
TGTGCCAGCAGTGAATACAGGGCGGCAGATACGCAGTATTTT
>NA|TRBD2|TRBJ2-2|TRBV28|15
CASSLFSGGTGELFF
TGTGCCAGCAGTTTATTTAGCGGGGGGACCGGGGAGCTGTTTTTT
>few|NA|TRBJ1-2|TRBV28|13
CASSLPPAGKDTF
TGTGCCAGCAGTCTCCCCCCCGCTGGAAAGGACACCTTC
>many|TRBD1|TRBJ2-4|TRBV7-8|19
CASSLKGAHRDGDKNIQYF
TGTGCCAGCAGCTTAAAGGGGGCGCATCGGGACGGGGACAAAAACATTCAGTACTTC
>few|TRBD1|TRBJ2-5|TRBV27|13
CASAISRGETQYF
TGTGCCAGCGCAATTTCCAGGGGGGAGACCCAGTACTTC